By share, the clone carrying this TCR beta chain ranks as medium-sized (0.01 to 0.1%). Its antigen is unidentified. The sample comes from a study of cytomegalovirus exposure and HLA in healthy donors. Whole-study findings and limits: Productive rates of about 87% or about 30% were seen for most TCR beta V segments in an earlier analysis. Reports described diagnosis of cytomegalovirus status by the classifier as highly specific and sensitive.

PCR involved 60 Vbeta and 13 Jbeta primers. The protocol was immunoSEQ multiplex PCR, while the TCRdb copy is restricted to in-frame clones and leaves out a portion. The sample holds around 150,000 clones, around 63% seen once. Germline CDR1 MNHNS, CDR2 SASEGT. The length of the CDR3 is 16 residues. Trimming left V 2 bases short and J 4 bases short, with 14 bases between. Sample: PBMCs. The chain links TRBV6-1 to TRBJ2-2; D is possibly TRBD1 (5 bases). This clonotype was sampled from a human donor in good health. CDR3 DNA: TGTGCCAGCAGTGAAAGCGTGGGCCAGGGCACCGGGGAGCTGTTTTTT. Amino acid sequence: CASSESVGQGTGELFF.